Below are 32 T cell receptor beta chains sequenced from a single sample in a study of shared clonotypes between healthy human individuals. Data came from immunoSEQ multiplex PCR; TCRdb stores just in-frame clones and leaves some out. The sample lists 900,000 to 1,200,000 clones, around three quarters occurring once. What was sequenced was memory CD4+ T cells from PBMCs. Subset meaning: CD45RA-negative fraction. These receptors all stem from a young man in good health. Some clones in this sample may be carry-over from other donors' samples.

This chain links TRBV7-2 with TRBJ2-7; D perhaps matches TRBD1 (6 bases). Germline CDR1 is SGHTA and CDR2 is FQGNSA. The CDR3 extends over 14 amino acids. Trimming stripped 4 bases from V and 5 bases from J, with 15 bases between. The CDR3 loop is CASSYRDTNHEQYF. The CDR3 nucleotides read TGTGCCAGCAGCTATAGGGACACAAATCACGAGCAGTACTTC.

V is TRBV6-5 and J is TRBJ1-1, with D unresolved. The V and J ends lost 0 bases and 12 bases respectively, with 17 bases between them. The CDR3 is 14 amino acids. Looked up from germline, CDR1 is MNHEY and CDR2 is SVGAGI. CDR3 coding DNA: TGTGCCAGCAGTTACTCGACGTCCCGCCTCGGGACTTTCTTT. This gives the protein CASSYSTSRLGTFF.

This clone turned up a few times. The V call is TRBV9, the J call TRBJ2-1; 9 positions agree with TRBD1. In germline, CDR1 is SGDLS, CDR2 YYNGEE. V was pared by 9 bases and J by 5 bases, with 6 bases of the junction left unmatched. This CDR3 contains 13 residues. Here the CDR3 reads CAKGQGRDNEQFF. The CDR3 nucleotides read TGTGCCAAGGGACAGGGTAGGGACAATGAGCAGTTCTTC.

There are a few counts of this clone. The V call is TRBV7-2, the J call TRBJ2-1; D is ambiguous. This CDR3 is built from 15 residues. The germline V gene has CDR1 SGHTA and CDR2 FQGNSA. Trimming removed 0 bases from V and 8 bases from J, with 14 bases in between. DNA of the CDR3: TGTGCCAGCAGCTTAGCGCCGGGCCCAGGCGATGAGCAGTTCTTC. Translated, it gives CASSLAPGPGDEQFF. Variable domain in full (rest from reference TRBV7-2 and TRBJ2-1): GAGVSQSPSNKVTEKGKDVELRCDPISGHTALYWYRQSLGQGLEFLIYFQGNSAPDKSGLPSDRFSAERTGGSVSTLTIQRTQQEDSAVYLCASSLAPGPGDEQFFGPGTRLTVL.

The chain is built from TRBV19 and TRBJ2-7, with D maybe TRBD1 (6 bases). The length of the CDR3 is 13 residues. V was pared by 7 bases and J by 0 bases, with 10 bases between. Germline-derived CDR1 and CDR2 are LNHDA and SQIVND (reference sequence). CDR3 loop: CASKGTPSYEQYF. CDR3 coding DNA: TGTGCCAGTAAAGGGACACCCTCCTACGAGCAGTACTTC.

This clone was seen only a few times. V and J are TRBV7-8 and TRBJ2-1; possibly TRBD2 for D (6 bases). Germline V gives CDR1 SGHVS, CDR2 FQNEAQ. There are 13 residues in the CDR3. V lost 3 bases to trimming and J lost 6 bases, with 9 bases between them. The DNA for the CDR3 is TGTGCCAGCAGCTTTTTGGGGGGCAATGAGCAGTTCTTC. Residues: CASSFLGGNEQFF.

The chain uses TRBV7-3 and TRBJ2-7; D call uncertain. Germline CDR1 SGHTA, CDR2 FQGTGA. CDR3 size: 15 residues. With 0 bases removed from V and 2 bases from J, the gap between germline ends came to 11 bases. This CDR3 reads CASSLTGSVAYEQYF. The CDR3 DNA sequence: TGTGCCAGCAGCTTAACGGGTTCGGTCGCCTACGAGCAGTACTTC.

With regard to this clone: The same CDR3 arises from other DNA sequences in this sample as well. V is TRBV5-1 and J is TRBJ2-2, with D unclear. Germline V CDR1 and CDR2: SGHRS, YFSETQ. The CDR3 loop spans 12 amino acids. Trimming pared 0 bases from V and 6 bases from J, leaving 3 bases between. The CDR3 sequence is CASSLDAGELFF. The CDR3, as DNA: TGCGCCAGCAGCTTGGACGCCGGGGAGCTGTTTTTT.

V and J are TRBV4-2 and TRBJ1-2; D uncertain. Between the trimmed V and J ends, which lost 3 bases and 4 bases, there was a span of 6 bases. CDR1 LGHNA and CDR2 YNFKEQ come from the germline V gene. The CDR3 covers 12 residues. CDR3 in amino acids: CASSQEVYGYTF. CDR3 sequence (DNA): TGTGCCAGCAGCCAGGAGGTCTATGGCTACACCTTC.

The chain is built from TRBV12-5 and TRBJ2-7; D may correspond to TRBD1 or TRBD2 (6 bases each). Germline lookup yields CDR1 LGHNT and CDR2 FRNRAP. V gave up 2 bases and J gave up 0 bases, with 11 bases separating them. The CDR3 has 15 residues. In DNA form, the CDR3 reads TGTGCTAGTGGTTTGAGGGGGGCCGTCTCCTACGAGCAGTACTTC. Its protein product is CASGLRGAVSYEQYF.

V and J are TRBV18 and TRBJ1-2; TRBD1 matches 10 bases. V dropped 6 bases and J dropped 1; count of bases not matched to a gene: 11. Germline-derived CDR1 and CDR2 are KGHSH and LQKENI. This CDR3 region has 17 residues. The chain's CDR3 is CASSPFGTGDFNYGYTF. The CDR3 nucleotides are TGTGCCAGCTCCCCATTCGGGACAGGGGACTTTAACTATGGCTACACCTTC.

This chain uses TRBV19 with TRBJ1-1; D is unresolved. The CDR3 is made up of 16 amino acids. V was clipped by 3 bases and J by 7 bases, with 21 bases between them. Looked up from germline, CDR1 is LNHDA and CDR2 is SQIVND (reference sequence). The chain's CDR3 is CASSIFAQVGASEAFF. CDR3 coding DNA: TGTGCCAGTAGTATTTTCGCTCAGGTGGGAGCCAGTGAAGCTTTCTTT.

This clone came up many times. At the DNA level, this CDR3 is encoded by other sequences in the same sample as well. V usage is TRBV28 and J usage is TRBJ1-1; D perhaps matches TRBD1 (5 bases). From germline, CDR1 is MDHEN and CDR2 SYDVKM. The CDR3 covers 14 residues. With 1 base removed from V and 0 bases from J, the gap between germline ends came to 6 bases. The CDR3 region is CASSLYRMNTEAFF. As DNA, the CDR3 is TGTGCCAGCAGTTTATACAGGATGAACACTGAAGCTTTCTTT.

CDR3 in amino acids: CASSTPQGSAGNTIYF. The CDR3 DNA is TGTGCCAGTAGTACACCACAGGGATCCGCTGGAAACACCATATATTTT. V is TRBV19 and J is TRBJ1-3; D is perhaps TRBD1 (6 bases). The length of the CDR3 is 16 residues. Germline V lookup: CDR1 LNHDA, CDR2 SQIVND (reference sequence). The germline V and J ends were trimmed by 4 bases and 2 bases, with 15 bases remaining between them. The whole variable domain, remainder taken from reference TRBV19 and TRBJ1-3, is DGGITQSPKYLFRKEGQNVTLSCEQNLNHDAMYWYRQDPGQGLRLIYYSQIVNDFQKGDIAEGYSVSREKKESFPLTVTSAQKNPTAFYLCASSTPQGSAGNTIYFGEGSWLTVV.

J is TRBJ2-7 and V is TRBV5-1; a possible D gene is TRBD1 (6 bases). Germline values: CDR1 SGHRS, CDR2 YFSETQ. The CDR3 runs 13 residues. With 1 base removed from V and 6 bases from J, the gap between germline ends came to 11 bases. CDR3 sequence reads: CASSLSQGIEQYF. CDR3 sequence (DNA): TGCGCCAGCAGCTTGAGCCAGGGGATCGAGCAGTACTTC.

This clone has a count of ten or more. The chain uses TRBV2 and TRBJ2-7; 8 bases align to TRBD1. The J segment lost 5 bases and the V segment lost 4 bases, leaving 13 bases of the junction unmatched. This CDR3 comprises 16 residues. The V gene's germline CDR1 is SNHLY and CDR2 FYNNEI. This CDR3 reads CASSGFIGTGMDEQYF. The CDR3, as DNA: TGTGCCAGCAGTGGATTTATCGGGACAGGCATGGACGAGCAGTACTTC. The variable domain in full, completed from reference TRBV2 and TRBJ2-7, reads EPEVTQTPSHQVTQMGQEVILRCVPISNHLYFYWYRQILGQKVEFLVSFYNNEISEKSEIFDDQFSVERPDGSNFTLKIRSTKLEDSAMYFCASSGFIGTGMDEQYFGPGTRLTVT.

CDR3 sequence: CASSLGRSPQLQYF. The CDR3, as DNA: TGTGCCAGCAGCTTAGGCCGATCCCCACAGCTTCAGTACTTC. This chain links TRBV7-2 with TRBJ2-4; D not certain. Trimming took 1 base from V and 11 from J, leaving 15 bases between them. Germline CDR1 reads SGHTA; CDR2 reads FQGNSA. The CDR3 totals 14 residues.

This clone was observed a few times. CDR3 sequence (DNA): TGCGCCAGCAGCTTGGAGACAAGTTGGAATGAGCAGTTCTTC. It is translated as CASSLETSWNEQFF. V and J are TRBV5-1 and TRBJ2-1, with D hard to call. The CDR3 spans 14 residues. The V gene lost 0 bases and the J gene lost 7 bases, with 11 bases spanning the gap. Looked up from germline, CDR1 is SGHRS and CDR2 is YFSETQ.

V is TRBV4-3 and J is TRBJ1-2, with D unclear. Trimming cost V 2 bases and J 7 bases, with 14 bases left between them. Looked up from germline, CDR1 is LGHNA and CDR2 is YSLEER. The CDR3 is 14 amino acids. CDR3: CASSQSAAVGGYTF. The CDR3 region has the DNA TGCGCCAGCAGCCAATCCGCCGCCGTGGGTGGCTACACCTTC.

J is TRBJ1-2 and V is TRBV5-4; TRBD1 might be the D (6 bases). V was pared by 1 base and J by 8 bases, with 12 bases between. The germline V gene has CDR1 SGHNT and CDR2 YYREEE (reference sequence). The CDR3 loop spans 13 amino acids. CDR3 residues: CASSLYGGRGYTF. In nucleotides, the CDR3 is TGTGCCAGCAGCTTGTACGGGGGGCGGGGCTACACCTTC.

The chain combines TRBV29-1 with TRBJ2-7; D may be TRBD1 or TRBD2 (5 bases each). The DNA end is more similar to TRBJ2-1, so the J call may be wrong. CDR3 length: 17 residues. The germline V gene encodes CDR1 SQVTM and CDR2 ANQGSEA. CDR3: CSVPMGRALSSYNEQFF. The CDR3 DNA sequence: TGCAGCGTTCCCATGGGGCGGGCCCTTAGCTCCTACAATGAGCAGTTCTTC.

The chain recombines TRBV11-2 with TRBJ2-3; unclear D gene. Germline values: CDR1 SGHAT, CDR2 FQNNGV. The CDR3 sequence is 12 residues long. V was clipped by 4 bases and J by 9 bases, with 11 bases between them. CDR3 residues: CASSSTGTTQYF. The CDR3 region has the DNA TGTGCCAGCAGCTCCACTGGTACGACGCAGTATTTT.

The J gene is TRBJ1-1, the V gene TRBV7-6; no firm D call. The CDR3 is 13 residues long. The germline CDR1 and CDR2 sequences are SGHVS and FNYEAQ. V lost 3 bases, J lost 5 bases, and 10 bases lay in between. CDR3 nucleotide sequence: TGTGCCAGCAGCTTGGTACCGGGGACTGAAGCTTTCTTT. As protein: CASSLVPGTEAFF.

This clone was observed a few times. This chain connects TRBV5-4 to TRBJ1-2, with a weak D call TRBD1 (5 bases). V was pared by 4 bases and J by 7 bases, with 14 bases between. Germline V gene lookup returns CDR1 SGHNT and CDR2 YYREEE (reference sequence). The CDR3 is 13 amino acids. The chain's CDR3 is CASSPYVGGGYTF. Written as DNA, the CDR3 is TGTGCCAGCAGCCCGTACGTCGGGGGTGGCTACACCTTC.

This clone was observed a single time. The rearrangement joins TRBV28 to TRBJ2-7, with TRBD1 matching 7 bases. This CDR3 contains 12 residues. Germline V lookup: CDR1 MDHEN, CDR2 SYDVKM. V lost 4 bases and J lost 7; bases outside the gene matches: 4. The CDR3 region is CASSSTGWEQYF. The CDR3 DNA reads TGTGCCAGCAGTTCGACAGGGTGGGAGCAGTACTTC.

This clone has only one observation. This sequence joins TRBV11-2 and TRBJ2-7; 9 nucleotides agree with TRBD1. CDR1 is SGHAT, CDR2 FQNNGV, per germline. This CDR3 region has 15 residues. With 5 bases clipped from V and 3 bases from J, the junction kept 8 bases outside the gene matches. The CDR3 DNA reads as TGTGCCAGCAGCGAGGGACAGGGAGGAGACTACGAGCAGTACTTC. It yields the protein CASSEGQGGDYEQYF.

The V and J genes are TRBV28 and TRBJ2-7; 7 nucleotides match TRBD1. Losses at the gene ends were 6 bases for V and 0 bases for J; bases not matched to a gene: 11. The germline CDR1 and CDR2 sequences are MDHEN and SYDVKM. CDR3 length equals 16 residues. The CDR3 spells CASSPYRGTGSYEQYF. The CDR3 DNA sequence: TGTGCCAGCAGCCCTTACAGGGGAACCGGCTCCTACGAGCAGTACTTC.

This clone was found once. The chain uses TRBV18 and TRBJ2-1, with D perhaps matching TRBD1 or TRBD2 (6 bases each). Germline V CDR1 and CDR2: KGHSH, LQKENI. V was shortened by 2 bases and J by 6 bases, with 11 bases between the two germline ends. The CDR3 spans 14 residues. CDR3 in DNA: TGTGCCAGCTCACCAACCGGGGGCCTCAATGAGCAGTTCTTC. Protein product: CASSPTGGLNEQFF.

This chain joins TRBV5-6 and TRBJ1-4; D is possibly TRBD1 (5 bases). Germline values: CDR1 SGHDT, CDR2 YYEEEE. Trimming shortened V by 4 bases and J by 4 bases, and 14 bases separated the two germline ends. This CDR3 is built from 15 residues. This chain's CDR3 is CASSVGTEYNEKLFF. The CDR3 coding sequence is TGTGCCAGCAGCGTCGGGACGGAATATAATGAAAAACTGTTTTTT.

This clone was detected only a few times. This chain links TRBV7-6 with TRBJ2-7, with D uncertain. This CDR3 has 13 amino acids. Germline CDR1 SGHVS, CDR2 FNYEAQ. Trimming left V 4 bases short and J 5 bases short, with 12 bases between. The CDR3 nucleotides are TGTGCCAGCAGCTCGCCGGACCGGGACGAGCAGTACTTC. Residues: CASSSPDRDEQYF.

In regard to this clone: This may be a read error, as it is one base from a much larger clone. The chain combines TRBV9 with TRBJ2-2, with D unclear. The germline CDR1 and CDR2 sequences are SGDLS and YYNGEE. The V and J ends lost 2 bases and 4 bases respectively, with 6 bases between them. The CDR3 spans 13 residues. The DNA of the CDR3 is TGTGCCAGCAGCGTCTGGATCACCGGGGAGCTGTTTTTT. This encodes CASSVWITGELFF.

The chain recombines TRBV4-2 with TRBJ2-3; 9 bases line up with TRBD1. The CDR3 consists of 16 residues. Germline assignment: CDR1 LGHNA and CDR2 YNFKEQ. V lost 2 bases to trimming and J lost 4 bases; unmatched junction nucleotides: 7. The CDR3 loop is CASSQKWDRVPDTQYF. DNA of the CDR3: TGTGCCAGCAGCCAAAAATGGGACAGGGTCCCAGATACGCAGTATTTT.